This is a list of T cell receptor beta chains from one sample in a study of blood T cell repertoires in COVID-19. Clones were read by immunoSEQ multiplex PCR, and TCRdb kept only the in-frame ones, dropping some. The top ten hold 13% of the sample, which has around 95,000 clones, around four fifths seen once. The sequencing input was peripheral blood. The origin of the receptors is a man aged 50 to 59 with active or convalescent COVID-19. CDR3s include the opening cysteine and the closing phenylalanine or tryptophan. The D gene is left open where the match is weak. Not all rows give a size; the values are once, few, many and, for expanded clones, a class.

V: TRBV30; J: TRBJ1-2; D: -; length: 14; size: -; CDR3: CAWKTQGNLYGYTF
V: TRBV4-2; J: TRBJ2-7; D: TRBD2; length: 14; size: -; CDR3: CASSPRGAANEQYF
V: TRBV29-1; J: TRBJ2-1; D: TRBD2; length: 13; size: -; CDR3: CSVESLADARQFF
V: TRBV30; J: TRBJ1-1; D: -; length: 12; size: -; CDR3: CAWSKPNTEAFF
V: TRBV27; J: TRBJ2-1; D: TRBD1; length: 14; size: once; CDR3: CASRPQGALNEQFF
V: TRBV5-8; J: TRBJ2-1; D: -; length: 15; size: -; CDR3: CASSQKRRYANEQFF
V: TRBV24-1; J: TRBJ2-2; D: -; length: 14; size: -; CDR3: CATSYGVHTGELFF
V: TRBV12-5; J: TRBJ2-1; D: TRBD2; length: 20; size: -; CDR3: CASGPNLGSASGRKDNEQFF
V: TRBV3-1/TRBV3-2; J: TRBJ2-3; D: -; length: 13; size: -; CDR3: CASSRGQTDTQYF
V: TRBV19; J: TRBJ2-1; D: TRBD1; length: 15; size: -; CDR3: CASSIPGQGQREQFF
V: TRBV6-5; J: TRBJ1-1; D: TRBD1; length: 16; size: -; CDR3: CASSFPTGRGRTEAFF